This passage covers 17 T cell receptor beta chains from one sample sequenced in a study of CD8+ T cells in alopecia areata. Treatment described: oral pan-JAK inhibitor, 5-10 mg twice daily. Following RNA extraction, reverse transcription yielded cDNA that acted as the sequencing template. Clones were read by immunoSEQ multiplex PCR, and TCRdb kept only the in-frame ones, dropping some. The sample shows fewer than 250,000 clones, more than 30% of them seen only once. The source was CD4+ T cells sorted from blood, collected between weeks 30 and 35, from a patient treated with tofacitinib. These receptors were taken from a human donor with alopecia areata.

This clone has a handful of counts. The chain employs TRBV18 and TRBJ2-7, with D uncertain. Trimming left V 3 bases short and J 2 bases short, with 11 bases between. CDR3 size: 14 residues. The V gene's germline CDR1 is KGHSH and CDR2 LQKENI. The CDR3 region is CASSPVAPAYEQYF. The CDR3 bases are TGTGCCAGCTCACCGGTAGCTCCTGCCTACGAGCAGTACTTC. The entire variable domain, with the rest obtained from reference TRBV18 and TRBJ2-7, is as follows: NAGVMQNPRHLVRRRGQEARLRCSPMKGHSHVYWYRQLPEEGLKFMVYLQKENIIDESGMPKERFSAEFPKEGPSILRIQQVVRGDSAAYFCASSPVAPAYEQYFGPGTRLTVT.

V usage is TRBV30 and J usage is TRBJ2-1; D is unclear. In germline, CDR1 is GTSNPN, CDR2 SVGIG (reference sequence). The CDR3 contains 15 residues. V lost 0 bases and J 3 bases, leaving 12 bases between the germline ends. CDR3 in amino acids: CAWSVNRVRYNEQFF. DNA for the CDR3: TGTGCCTGGAGTGTAAACCGGGTGCGCTACAATGAGCAGTTCTTC. The variable domain in full, completed from reference TRBV30 and TRBJ2-1, reads SQTIHQWPATLVQPVGSPLSLECTVEGTSNPNLYWYRQAAGRGLQLLFYSVGIGQISSEVPQNLSASRPQDRQFILSSKKLLLSDSGFYLCAWSVNRVRYNEQFFGPGTRLTVL.

The genes are TRBV15 and TRBJ2-3; the D call may be TRBD1 or TRBD2 (5 bases each). Trimming took off 3 bases at V and 6 bases at J, with 7 bases between the two ends. The germline V gene has CDR1 LNHNV and CDR2 YYDKDF (reference sequence). There are 12 residues in the CDR3. CDR3 region: CATSSWGDTQYF. The CDR3 DNA reads TGTGCCACCAGCAGCTGGGGGGATACGCAGTATTTT.

This clone was observed a handful of times. The V gene is TRBV13, the J gene TRBJ2-2; D may match TRBD1 or TRBD2 (5 bases each). The length of the CDR3 is 15 residues. Per the germline V gene, CDR1 is PRHDT and CDR2 is FYEKMQ (reference sequence). Trimming removed 0 bases at V and 4 bases at J, with 9 bases between. CDR3 region: CASSLGGTTTGELFF. CDR3 sequence (DNA): TGTGCCAGCAGCTTAGGAGGGACGACCACCGGGGAGCTGTTTTTT.

This clone was counted at least ten times. The J gene is TRBJ2-5, the V gene TRBV4-1; no definite D call. There are 12 residues in the CDR3. Germline V gene lookup returns CDR1 MGHRA and CDR2 YSYEKL. Trimming removed 0 bases at V and 1 base at J, with 0 bases between. CDR3 coding DNA: TGCGCCAGCAGCCAAGACCAAGAGACCCAGTACTTC. Residues: CASSQDQETQYF.

This rearrangement joins TRBV7-2 to TRBJ1-2, with TRBD1 matching 9 bases. CDR1 and CDR2 from the germline V gene are SGHTA and FQGNSA. The CDR3 sequence is 15 residues long. With 5 bases clipped from V and 6 bases from J, the junction kept 10 bases outside the gene matches. The CDR3 loop is CASSPTAGQGNGYTF. The DNA of the CDR3 is TGTGCCAGCAGCCCCACCGCCGGACAGGGGAATGGCTACACCTTC.

This clone was recorded a few times. The J gene is TRBJ2-3, the V gene TRBV19, with TRBD2 matching over 8 bases. Losses at the gene ends were 6 bases for V and 6 bases for J; bases not matched to a gene: 14. Germline CDR1 is LNHDA and CDR2 is SQIVND (reference sequence). The CDR3 runs to 16 residues. The CDR3 is CASSPRWAGGLDTQYF. CDR3 DNA sequence: TGTGCCAGTAGCCCCCGGTGGGCGGGGGGATTGGATACGCAGTATTTT.

This clone was seen a few times. V is TRBV6-1 and J is TRBJ2-3; a weak D match, TRBD2 (6 bases). The CDR3 extends over 15 amino acids. Trimming took off 8 bases at V and 2 bases at J, with 17 bases between the two ends. The germline gives CDR1 MNHNS, CDR2 SASEGT. The CDR3 coding sequence is TGTGCCAGCCCCAAAACGGGACTCGTCACAGATACGCAGTATTTT. It specifies CASPKTGLVTDTQYF.

This clone was seen a handful of times. The rearrangement uses TRBV19 and TRBJ2-7; D assignment may be TRBD1 or TRBD2 (5 bases each). The germline V and J ends were trimmed by 10 bases and 2 bases, with 18 bases remaining between them. This CDR3 spans 14 amino acids. The germline V gene encodes CDR1 LNHDA and CDR2 SQIVND (reference sequence). The CDR3 loop is CATLGTELPYEQYF. The CDR3 DNA reads as TGTGCCACCCTCGGGACGGAACTCCCCTACGAGCAGTACTTC.

CDR3 amino acids: CASSLDGAITDTQYF. CDR3 in DNA: TGTGCCAGCAGCTTAGATGGGGCTATCACAGATACGCAGTATTTT. This rearrangement joins TRBV11-2 to TRBJ2-3, with D possibly being TRBD1 (5 bases). Germline V lookup: CDR1 SGHAT, CDR2 FQNNGV. The CDR3 has 15 residues. V was shortened by 0 bases and J by 2 bases, with 9 bases between the two germline ends.

The chain combines TRBV4-1 with TRBJ2-2, with 7 nucleotides matching TRBD2. This CDR3 region has 15 residues. Per germline, CDR1 MGHRA and CDR2 YSYEKL. Trimming at V came to 7 bases and at J to 7 bases, leaving 12 bases not matched to a gene. CDR3 in DNA: TGCGCCAGCACTCTCGGACTAGGATCGGTCGGGGAGCTGTTTTTT. Its translation is CASTLGLGSVGELFF.

J is TRBJ1-2 and V is TRBV27; TRBD1 matches at 7 bases. J lost 2 bases, V lost 10 bases, and 7 bases had no gene match. Germline loops: CDR1 MNHEY, CDR2 SMNVEV (reference sequence). The CDR3 is 13 residues long. The CDR3 loop reads CATSGRGNYGYTF. The CDR3 region has the DNA TGTGCCACCTCGGGCAGGGGGAACTATGGCTACACCTTC.

The chain recombines TRBV6-5 with TRBJ1-1; 7 bases are a match to TRBD1. Germline loops: CDR1 MNHEY, CDR2 SVGAGI. V gave up 7 bases and J gave up 1 base; unmatched junction bases: 3. The CDR3 loop spans 13 amino acids. In DNA form, the CDR3 reads TGTGCCAGCACGGGACAGCAGAACACTGAAGCTTTCTTT. Translation: CASTGQQNTEAFF.

The V and J genes are TRBV7-9 and TRBJ2-3; no clear D. Germline CDR1 reads SEHNR; CDR2 reads FQNEAQ (reference sequence). The CDR3 runs to 14 residues. Trimming removed 0 bases from V and 6 bases from J, with 10 bases in between. DNA of the CDR3: TGTGCCAGCAGCTTAGCTCTAGGACCCGATACGCAGTATTTT. This codes for CASSLALGPDTQYF.

The V and J genes are TRBV5-1 and TRBJ1-2; D is unresolved. Germline-derived CDR1 and CDR2 are SGHRS and YFSETQ. V was cut by 7 bases and J by 8 bases, with 21 bases left in between. CDR3 length: 14 residues. DNA for the CDR3: TGCGCCAGCTCCCCCCGGAGGGAAGGTAGCGGCTACACCTTC. Protein product: CASSPRREGSGYTF.

The chain has TRBV11-2 and TRBJ1-1, with 8 nucleotides matching TRBD1. Germline assignment: CDR1 SGHAT and CDR2 FQNNGV. The CDR3 sequence is 19 residues long. V lost 3 bases, J lost 3 bases, and 18 bases stayed unmatched. CDR3 sequence reads: CASSFPPGPGGLSDTEAFF. CDR3 coding DNA: TGTGCCAGCAGCTTTCCTCCCGGGCCAGGGGGCCTGTCGGACACTGAAGCTTTCTTT.

In this sample, this clone turned up a few times. The chain couples TRBV7-8 to TRBJ1-5; maybe TRBD1 (5 bases). V lost 5 bases to trimming and J lost 0 bases, with 11 bases between them. CDR1 is SGHVS, CDR2 FQNEAQ, per germline. The CDR3 consists of 15 residues. The CDR3 DNA is TGTGCCAGCAGCCTAGACAGCCATAGCAATCAGCCCCAGCATTTT. Its translation: CASSLDSHSNQPQHF.